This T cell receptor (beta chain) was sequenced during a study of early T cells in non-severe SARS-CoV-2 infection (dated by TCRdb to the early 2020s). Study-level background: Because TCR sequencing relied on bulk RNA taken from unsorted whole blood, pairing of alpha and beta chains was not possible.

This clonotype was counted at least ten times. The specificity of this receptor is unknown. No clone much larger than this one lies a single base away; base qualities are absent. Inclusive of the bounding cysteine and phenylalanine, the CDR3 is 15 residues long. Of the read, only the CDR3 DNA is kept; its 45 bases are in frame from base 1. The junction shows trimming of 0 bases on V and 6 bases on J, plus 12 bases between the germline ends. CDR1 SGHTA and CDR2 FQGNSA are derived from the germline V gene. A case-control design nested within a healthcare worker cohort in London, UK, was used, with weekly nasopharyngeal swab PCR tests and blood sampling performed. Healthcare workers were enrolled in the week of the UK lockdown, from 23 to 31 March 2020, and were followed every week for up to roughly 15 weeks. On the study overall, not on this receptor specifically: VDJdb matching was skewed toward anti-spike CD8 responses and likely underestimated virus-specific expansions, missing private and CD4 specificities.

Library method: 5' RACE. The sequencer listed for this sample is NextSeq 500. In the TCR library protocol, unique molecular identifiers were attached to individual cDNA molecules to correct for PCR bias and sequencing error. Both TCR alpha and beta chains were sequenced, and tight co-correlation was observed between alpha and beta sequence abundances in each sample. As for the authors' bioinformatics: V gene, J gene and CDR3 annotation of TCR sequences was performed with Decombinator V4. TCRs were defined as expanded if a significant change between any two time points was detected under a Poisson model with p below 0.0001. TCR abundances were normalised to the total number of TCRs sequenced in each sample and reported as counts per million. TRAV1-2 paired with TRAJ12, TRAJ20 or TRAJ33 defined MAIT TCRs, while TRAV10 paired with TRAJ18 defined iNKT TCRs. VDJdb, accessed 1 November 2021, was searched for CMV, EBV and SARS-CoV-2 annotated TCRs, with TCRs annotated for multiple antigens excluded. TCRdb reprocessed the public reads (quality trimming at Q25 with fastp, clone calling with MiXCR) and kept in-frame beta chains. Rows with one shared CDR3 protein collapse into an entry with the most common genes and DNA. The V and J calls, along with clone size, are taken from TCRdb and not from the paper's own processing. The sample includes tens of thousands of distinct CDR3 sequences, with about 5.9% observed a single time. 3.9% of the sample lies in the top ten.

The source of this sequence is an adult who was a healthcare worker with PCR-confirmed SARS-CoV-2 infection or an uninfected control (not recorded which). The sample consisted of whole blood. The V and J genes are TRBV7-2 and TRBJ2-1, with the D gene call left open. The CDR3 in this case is CASSLALYSSNEQFF. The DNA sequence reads TGTGCCAGCAGCTTAGCGCTTTACTCGTCCAATGAGCAGTTCTTC.